A selection of T cell receptor beta chains follows, all from one sample in a study of early T cells in non-severe SARS-CoV-2 infection. TCRdb reanalysed the 5' RACE reads using MiXCR and keeps one entry per CDR3 protein. Of around 50,000 distinct CDR3 sequences listed, 5.6% are singletons. Material: whole blood. These receptors were collected from an adult who was a healthcare worker with PCR-confirmed SARS-CoV-2 infection or an uninfected control (not recorded which). Both conserved end residues are part of each CDR3. A D gene is named only where the DNA matches it firmly. Only some rows state a clone size, as once, few, many or a class for expanded clones.

d_call: NA; j_call: TRBJ2-5; v_call: TRBV11-2; clone_size: many; cdr3_length: 14; cdr3_nt: TGTGCCAGCAGTCCTGGGCGGCTGGAAGAGACCCAGTACTTC; cdr3_aa: CASSPGRLEETQYF
d_call: NA; j_call: TRBJ2-7; v_call: TRBV29-1; clone_size: many; cdr3_length: 15; cdr3_nt: TGCAGCGTTGTTGGTCCAATGCAAAGAACCTACGAGCAGTACTTC; cdr3_aa: CSVVGPMQRTYEQYF
d_call: NA; j_call: TRBJ2-5; v_call: TRBV20-1; clone_size: many; cdr3_length: 16; cdr3_nt: TGCAGTGCAACCTCCCCGCGGGGAGGTTCCCAAGAGACCCAGTACTTC; cdr3_aa: CSATSPRGGSQETQYF
d_call: NA; j_call: TRBJ1-4; v_call: TRBV10-2; clone_size: NA; cdr3_length: 12; cdr3_nt: TGCGCCAGCAGTGAAAATTTGGAAAAACTGTTTTTT; cdr3_aa: CASSENLEKLFF
d_call: TRBD2; j_call: TRBJ2-1; v_call: TRBV30; clone_size: many; cdr3_length: 13; cdr3_nt: TGTGCCTGGAGTAACGGGAGGGACAATGAGCAGTTCTTC; cdr3_aa: CAWSNGRDNEQFF
d_call: NA; j_call: TRBJ2-7; v_call: TRBV10-3; clone_size: many; cdr3_length: 12; cdr3_nt: TGTGCCATCAGTGAAATTAACTACGAGCAGTACTTC; cdr3_aa: CAISEINYEQYF
d_call: NA; j_call: TRBJ1-5; v_call: TRBV30; clone_size: NA; cdr3_length: 14; cdr3_nt: TGTGCCTGGAGCTCCGACGGTAGCAATCAGCCCCAGCATTTT; cdr3_aa: CAWSSDGSNQPQHF
d_call: TRBD2; j_call: TRBJ2-7; v_call: TRBV7-2; clone_size: few; cdr3_length: 18; cdr3_nt: TGTGCCAGCAGCCGCCCGGGTGGGAGCGGGAGGGTATTGGGCGAGCAGTACTTC; cdr3_aa: CASSRPGGSGRVLGEQYF
d_call: NA; j_call: TRBJ1-4; v_call: TRBV15; clone_size: NA; cdr3_length: 15; cdr3_nt: TGTGCCACCAGCCCAACGCCCGCAACTAATGAAAAACTGTTTTTT; cdr3_aa: CATSPTPATNEKLFF
d_call: NA; j_call: TRBJ2-3; v_call: TRBV5-6; clone_size: many; cdr3_length: 14; cdr3_nt: TGTGCCAGCAGCTTAAAGGGTGGGGGGACTACGCAGTATTTT; cdr3_aa: CASSLKGGGTTQYF
d_call: NA; j_call: TRBJ1-3; v_call: TRBV5-1; clone_size: many; cdr3_length: 12; cdr3_nt: TGCGCCAGCAGTGGCCAGGGAAACACCATATATTTT; cdr3_aa: CASSGQGNTIYF
d_call: NA; j_call: TRBJ2-6; v_call: TRBV29-1; clone_size: many; cdr3_length: 16; cdr3_nt: TGCAGCGTCTCAAGGGACACGGACTCTGGGGCCAACGTCCTGACTTTC; cdr3_aa: CSVSRDTDSGANVLTF
d_call: TRBD1; j_call: TRBJ1-3; v_call: TRBV29-1; clone_size: NA; cdr3_length: 16; cdr3_nt: TGCAGCGTTGAACCAATCGACAGGGAATCTGGAAACACCATATATTTT; cdr3_aa: CSVEPIDRESGNTIYF
d_call: TRBD1; j_call: TRBJ2-7; v_call: TRBV13; clone_size: many; cdr3_length: 13; cdr3_nt: TGTGCCAGCAGCTTAACAGGGGGGTACGAGCAGTACTTC; cdr3_aa: CASSLTGGYEQYF